These 27 T cell receptor beta chains were sequenced from one sample in a study of vaccination and CD4 T cells after COVID-19. Described treatment: approximately nine-day PBMC culture with coronavirus spike peptide pools or control peptides (ViraFEST assay). The Oncomine TCR Beta short-read assay generated sequence data from the DNA of cultured CD4+ T cells. MiXCR, run by TCRdb on the PCR reads, gives a single entry per CDR3 protein. The repertoire holds 15,000 to 25,000 distinct CDR3 sequences, 55% seen once, with 9% in the top ten. No cognate antigen is known for these TCRs. Specimen: CD4+ T cells from blood, cultured in vitro. The source of these receptors is a human donor who had recovered from COVID-19.

V gene TRBV20-1 combines with J gene TRBJ2-3, with D possibly being TRBD2 (5 bases). V was clipped by 1 base and J by 4 bases, with 15 bases between them. CDR1 is DFQATT, CDR2 SNEGSKA, per germline (reference sequence). The CDR3 runs to 15 residues. CDR3 coding DNA: TGCAGTGCTAGAGGAGCACAAGGGAGCCCAGATACGCAGTATTTT. Translation: CSARGAQGSPDTQYF.

This chain uses TRBV18 with TRBJ2-5; D may be TRBD1 (5 bases). CDR1 and CDR2 (germline): KGHSH, LQKENI. Trimming removed 3 bases at V and 2 bases at J, with 10 bases between. The CDR3 has 14 amino acids. The CDR3 nucleotides read TGTGCCAGCTCACCTGGGGCGAAGCAAGAGACCCAGTACTTC. As protein: CASSPGAKQETQYF.

V is TRBV11-3 and J is TRBJ2-2; 13 nucleotides match TRBD2. In germline, CDR1 is SGHNT, CDR2 YENEEA. This CDR3 is built from 18 residues. V lost 3 bases and J lost 0; bases outside the gene matches: 4. The CDR3 coding sequence is TGTGCCAGCAGCTTCAGACTAGCGGGGGGCCCGAACACCGGGGAGCTGTTTTTT. As protein: CASSFRLAGGPNTGELFF.

This clonotype was observed a handful of times. The rearrangement uses TRBV4-1 and TRBJ1-3; D gene ambiguous. The CDR3 has 15 residues. Per the germline V gene, CDR1 is MGHRA and CDR2 is YSYEKL. V gave up 1 base and J gave up 0 bases, with 7 bases separating them. In DNA form, the CDR3 reads TGCGCCAGCAGCCAAGGTACGGCCTCTGGAAACACCATATATTTT. Protein: CASSQGTASGNTIYF.

The gene calls are TRBV5-4 and TRBJ1-3; D uncertain. V was cut by 8 bases and J by 0 bases, with 12 bases left in between. This CDR3 has 14 amino acids. Germline V gene sequence: CDR1 SGHNT, CDR2 YYREEE (reference sequence). The CDR3 sequence: CASMDGPSGNTIYF. The CDR3 bases are TGTGCCAGTATGGACGGTCCCTCTGGAAACACCATATATTTT.

The chain is built from TRBV20-1 and TRBJ1-2; 8 bases are shared with TRBD1. Germline CDR1 DFQATT, CDR2 SNEGSKA (reference sequence). Trimming took 6 bases from V and 6 from J; bases not matched to a gene: 9. This CDR3 is built from 13 residues. As DNA, the CDR3 is TGCAGTGCCGAGGACAGGGAAAGGAATGGCTACACCTTC. The encoded protein is CSAEDRERNGYTF.

This chain links TRBV6-1 with TRBJ1-2; weak D call: TRBD1 (6 bases). From germline, CDR1 is MNHNS and CDR2 SASEGT. CDR3 length: 13 residues. Trimming removed 6 bases from V and 4 bases from J, with 12 bases in between. The CDR3 DNA follows: TGTGCCAGCAGAGCGGGAGGGGGCTATGGCTACACCTTC. This codes for CASRAGGGYGYTF.

Only one count was recorded for this clonotype. The chain recombines TRBV4-1 with TRBJ2-1, with a weak D call TRBD1 (5 bases). There are 15 residues in the CDR3. The germline V gene has CDR1 MGHRA and CDR2 YSYEKL. Trimming shortened V by 3 bases and J by 4 bases, and 13 bases separated the two germline ends. CDR3 loop: CASSQGYGAYNEQFF. CDR3 nucleotide sequence: TGCGCCAGCAGCCAGGGTTATGGGGCATACAATGAGCAGTTCTTC.

The CDR3 bases are TGTGCCAGTAGTGGGTCTAGCAATCAGCCCCAGCATTTT. It is translated as CASSGSSNQPQHF. J is TRBJ1-5 and V is TRBV19; D is uncertain. Germline lookup yields CDR1 LNHDA and CDR2 SQIVND (reference sequence). V was cut by 5 bases and J by 0 bases, with 5 bases left in between. The CDR3 length is 13 residues. Looking up the rest from reference TRBV19 and TRBJ1-5 gives the full variable domain: DGGITQSPKYLFRKEGQNVTLSCEQNLNHDAMYWYRQDPGQGLRLIYYSQIVNDFQKGDIAEGYSVSREKKESFPLTVTSAQKNPTAFYLCASSGSSNQPQHFGDGTRLSIL.

The chain carries TRBV20-1 and TRBJ2-7; 10 bases fit TRBD2. The trim removed 5 bases at V and 3 bases at J, leaving 4 bases unmatched. The CDR3 contains 13 residues. Per germline, CDR1 DFQATT and CDR2 SNEGSKA (reference sequence). The CDR3 reads CSAPLAGDYEQYF. CDR3 DNA: TGCAGTGCTCCTCTAGCGGGAGACTACGAGCAGTACTTC.

The sample holds a few counts of this clonotype. This chain uses TRBV10-3 with TRBJ2-3, with 8 bases lining up with TRBD2. Trimming cost V 4 bases and J 6 bases; bases outside gene matches: 9. The CDR3 has 15 amino acids. Per the germline V gene, CDR1 is ENHRY and CDR2 is SYGVKD. The CDR3 DNA follows: TGTGCCATCAGTGCGCTAGCGGGTCCCATGGATACGCAGTATTTT. This gives the protein CAISALAGPMDTQYF.

V is TRBV5-4 and J is TRBJ1-2, with no clear D. Germline CDR1 and CDR2: SGHNT and YYREEE (reference sequence). V lost 2 bases, J lost 4 bases, and 12 bases lay in between. The CDR3 runs 14 residues. The CDR3 region has the DNA TGTGCCAGCAGCTTAGGCACCGACCCCTATGGCTACACCTTC. Translating it yields CASSLGTDPYGYTF.

This clonotype showed up just a few times. The chain employs TRBV25-1 and TRBJ2-7; 9 nucleotides line up with TRBD1. The germline CDR1 and CDR2 sequences are MGHDK and SYGVNS. V was pared by 4 bases and J by 3 bases, with 7 bases of the junction left unmatched. There are 15 residues in the CDR3. The CDR3 region is CASSGGTGKIYEQYF. The CDR3 DNA is TGTGCCAGCAGTGGGGGGACAGGGAAAATCTACGAGCAGTACTTC.

This clonotype was picked up a small number of times. The chain has TRBV6-2 or TRBV6-3 and TRBJ1-6, with D possibly being TRBD1 (5 bases). In germline, CDR1 is MNHEY, CDR2 SVGEGT. This CDR3 is 15 amino acids long. The V gene lost 2 bases and the J gene lost 6 bases, with 11 bases spanning the gap. The CDR3 nucleotides read TGTGCCAGCAGTTACAGGGGACCAACTAATTCACCCCTCCACTTT. Amino acids: CASSYRGPTNSPLHF.

The chain uses TRBV20-1 and TRBJ1-4, with a weak D call TRBD1 (5 bases). Looked up from germline, CDR1 is DFQATT and CDR2 is SNEGSKA (reference sequence). This CDR3 has 12 amino acids. V was trimmed by 6 bases and J by 8 bases, leaving 13 bases between them. The CDR3 sequence is CSAWTPREKLFF. CDR3 nucleotide sequence: TGCAGTGCCTGGACACCCAGGGAAAAACTGTTTTTT.

V and J are TRBV7-6 and TRBJ2-7, with 9 bases identical to TRBD1. The ends lost 5 bases at V and 3 bases at J; junction bases unmatched: 5. The CDR3 consists of 14 residues. CDR1 and CDR2 (germline): SGHVS, FNYEAQ. As DNA, the CDR3 is TGTGCCAGCAGCCCCGGGACAGGGAACTACGAGCAGTACTTC. Residues: CASSPGTGNYEQYF.

The chain uses TRBV7-2 and TRBJ1-2; D is unclear. Germline values: CDR1 SGHTA, CDR2 FQGNSA. This CDR3 has 13 amino acids. V lost 1 base and J 4 bases, leaving 7 bases between the germline ends. The CDR3: CASSLGSSYGYTF. CDR3 nucleotide sequence: TGTGCCAGCAGCTTAGGATCCTCCTATGGCTACACCTTC.

The chain joins TRBV19 to TRBJ1-2; perhaps TRBD1 as D (6 bases). This CDR3 spans 13 amino acids. CDR1 is LNHDA and CDR2 is SQIVND in the germline V gene (reference sequence). V lost 4 bases, J lost 3 bases, and 9 bases lay in between. CDR3 region: CASSKGGDYGYTF. CDR3 nucleotides: TGTGCCAGTAGTAAGGGGGGGGACTATGGCTACACCTTC.

V gene TRBV5-1 combines with J gene TRBJ2-3; D may correspond to TRBD1 or TRBD2 (5 bases each). Germline assignment: CDR1 SGHRS and CDR2 YFSETQ. Deletions cut 0 bases from V and 2 bases from J, with 7 bases between. The CDR3 runs to 14 residues. The CDR3, as DNA: TGCGCCAGCAGCTTGGGGGACCCCACAGATACGCAGTATTTT. It is translated as CASSLGDPTDTQYF.

In its sample, this clonotype was seen a few times. The genes are TRBV7-2 and TRBJ1-1; D is uncertain. V lost 3 bases, J lost 0 bases, and 8 bases lay in between. The CDR3 is made up of 14 amino acids. Germline V lookup: CDR1 SGHTA, CDR2 FQGNSA. The CDR3 DNA is TGTGCCAGCAGCTTGGGGATAATGAACACTGAAGCTTTCTTT. Translated, it gives CASSLGIMNTEAFF.

This clonotype occurred a few times. The CDR3, as DNA: TGTGCCACCAGTGACCCTGACGTACATTACACCGGGGAGCTGTTTTTT. Amino acids: CATSDPDVHYTGELFF. The V and J genes are TRBV24-1 and TRBJ2-2; no clear D. The germline gives CDR1 KGHDR, CDR2 SFDVKD. V was cut by 4 bases and J by 3 bases, with 14 bases left in between. The CDR3 totals 16 residues.

The chain combines TRBV12-5 with TRBJ2-5; TRBD2 matches 7 bases. There are 14 residues in the CDR3. V lost 7 bases and J lost 5; bases outside the gene matches: 10. The germline V gene has CDR1 LGHNT and CDR2 FRNRAP. The CDR3 loop is CASALERGGETQYF. The CDR3 nucleotides read TGTGCTAGTGCCCTAGAGCGGGGAGGGGAGACCCAGTACTTC.

This clonotype occurred once. The chain employs TRBV10-1 and TRBJ1-2, with D tentatively TRBD1 (6 bases). Germline CDR1 WNHNN, CDR2 SYGVQD (reference sequence). The CDR3 length is 12 residues. The V end lost 6 bases, the J end lost 8 bases, and 13 bases lay between the germline ends. The CDR3 here is CASRRGGWGYTF. In DNA form, the CDR3 reads TGCGCCAGCAGAAGGGGGGGTTGGGGCTACACCTTC.

The table lists this clonotype with a count of one. This chain joins TRBV18 and TRBJ2-7, with D unresolved. The V gene lost 3 bases and the J gene lost 4 bases, with 13 bases spanning the gap. The CDR3 is made up of 14 amino acids. Germline CDR1 reads KGHSH; CDR2 reads LQKENI. CDR3 region: CASSPSAVLYEQYF. As DNA, the CDR3 is TGTGCCAGCTCACCGTCAGCCGTTCTTTACGAGCAGTACTTC. Full variable domain (outside the CDR3, taken from reference TRBV18 and TRBJ2-7): NAGVMQNPRHLVRRRGQEARLRCSPMKGHSHVYWYRQLPEEGLKFMVYLQKENIIDESGMPKERFSAEFPKEGPSILRIQQVVRGDSAAYFCASSPSAVLYEQYFGPGTRLTVT.

The rearrangement links TRBV7-2 to TRBJ1-1; no reliable D call. The CDR3 sequence is 13 residues long. Germline V gives CDR1 SGHTA, CDR2 FQGNSA. Trimming shortened V by 5 bases and J by 0 bases, and 7 bases separated the two germline ends. The CDR3, as DNA: TGTGCCAGCAGCGTTACAGTGAACACTGAAGCTTTCTTT. It encodes CASSVTVNTEAFF.

The chain is built from TRBV6-1 and TRBJ2-7; D is ambiguous. The CDR3 is made up of 14 amino acids. The V gene's germline CDR1 is MNHNS and CDR2 SASEGT. V lost 6 bases, J lost 1 base, and 13 bases lay in between. The CDR3 is CASRGKSFSYEQYF. DNA of the CDR3: TGTGCCAGCAGAGGGAAGTCCTTTTCCTACGAGCAGTACTTC.

The V call is TRBV7-8, the J call TRBJ1-5; D possibly corresponds to TRBD1 (6 bases). The CDR3 is made up of 20 amino acids. Between the trimmed V and J ends, which lost 2 bases and 7 bases, there was a span of 30 bases. The germline V gene encodes CDR1 SGHVS and CDR2 FQNEAQ. The CDR3 nucleotides read TGTGCCAGCAGCTTAATCCAGAGGATGACAGGACCGTTGCCTAAACAGCCCCAGCATTTT. It encodes CASSLIQRMTGPLPKQPQHF.